This TCR beta chain was captured by sequencing in a study of Ad26.COV2.S vaccination and SARS-CoV-2 variants. General observations from the study: Reported findings describe substantial breadth in spike-specific CD8+ and CD4+ T cell responses following vaccination.

As for this clone: What it binds is not known.

CDR1 and CDR2 from the germline V gene are SGDLS and YYNGEE. V was clipped by 0 bases and J by 2 bases, with 9 bases between them. CDR3 size: 14 residues. The treatment: 15 to 20 received Ad26.COV2.S at low or high dose, single or two shots; 5 received placebo; per-sample allocation not given. Sampling occurred on day 63 after the first vaccine or placebo injection. An adult of 18-55 years in Boston served as donor. TCRdb's copy holds only in-frame clones and misses some; the assay was immunoSEQ multiplex PCR. The sample shows 300,000 to 400,000 clones, more than 75% of them seen only once. The sample was peripheral blood, taken in a trial of Ad26.COV2.S vaccine versus placebo. The chain recombines TRBV9 with TRBJ2-7, with unresolved D. This receptor was identified in a person between 18 and 65 years old who received the Ad26.COV2.S COVID-19 vaccine or a placebo. The CDR3 region has the DNA TGTGCCAGCAGCGTAGGCCCAGAGCCCTACGAGCAGTACTTC. It encodes CASSVGPEPYEQYF.